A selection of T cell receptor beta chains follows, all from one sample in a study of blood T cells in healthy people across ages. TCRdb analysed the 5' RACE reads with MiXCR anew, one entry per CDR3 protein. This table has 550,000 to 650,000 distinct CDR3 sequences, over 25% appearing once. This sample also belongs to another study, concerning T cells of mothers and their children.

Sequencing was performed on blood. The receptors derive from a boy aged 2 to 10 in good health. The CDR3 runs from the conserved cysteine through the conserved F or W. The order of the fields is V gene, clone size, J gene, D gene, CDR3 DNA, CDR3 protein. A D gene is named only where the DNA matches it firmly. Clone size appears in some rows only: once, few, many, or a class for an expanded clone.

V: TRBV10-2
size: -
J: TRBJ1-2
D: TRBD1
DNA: TGCGCCAGCAGTGTAACGACAGGGTGGGGCTACACCTTC
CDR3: CASSVTTGWGYTF

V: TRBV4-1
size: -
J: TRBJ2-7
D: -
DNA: TGCGCCAGCAGCCAAGTGGTTAGCTCCTACGAGCAGTACTTC
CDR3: CASSQVVSSYEQYF

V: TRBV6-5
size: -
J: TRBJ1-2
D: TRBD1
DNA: TGTGCCAGCAGTATATCCGGGACAGGGGTGGGCTACACCTTC
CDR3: CASSISGTGVGYTF

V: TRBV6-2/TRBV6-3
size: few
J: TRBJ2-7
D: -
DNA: TGTGCCAGCAGTTACAATTCGGGAGTTTACGAGCAGTACTTC
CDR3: CASSYNSGVYEQYF

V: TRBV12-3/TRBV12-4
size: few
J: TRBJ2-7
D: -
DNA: TGTGCCAGCAGTTTAGAGAACTATGGGGGTAACGAGCAGTACTTC
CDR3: CASSLENYGGNEQYF

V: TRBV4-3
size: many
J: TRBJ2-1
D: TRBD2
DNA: TGCGCCAGCAGCCCCGGGACTAGCGGAGACAATGAGCAGTTCTTC
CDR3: CASSPGTSGDNEQFF

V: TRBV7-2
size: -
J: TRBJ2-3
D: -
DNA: TGTGCCAGCAGCCTGCAAGAGCGTAAGACAGATACGCAGTATTTT
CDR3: CASSLQERKTDTQYF

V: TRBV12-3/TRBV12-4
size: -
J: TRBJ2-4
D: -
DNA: TGTGCCAGCAGTCCAGGGGGGGCCGGCAAAAACATTCAGTACTTC
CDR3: CASSPGGAGKNIQYF

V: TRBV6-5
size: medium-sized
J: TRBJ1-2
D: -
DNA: TGTGCCAGCAGTTACGGGGGGGAGGGGTACACCTTC
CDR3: CASSYGGEGYTF

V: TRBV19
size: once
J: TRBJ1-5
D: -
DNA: TGTGCCAGTAGTATAGACCTAGGAATTGGTCAGCCCCAGCATTTT
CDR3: CASSIDLGIGQPQHF

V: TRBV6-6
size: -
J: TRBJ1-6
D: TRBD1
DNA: TGTGCCACTGGAACAGGGGCTAATTCACCCCTCCACTTT
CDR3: CATGTGANSPLHF

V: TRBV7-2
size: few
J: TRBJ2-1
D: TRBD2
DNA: TGTGCCAGCAGACGTCTAGCGGGGGGAAGCTCCTACAATGAGCAGTTCTTC
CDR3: CASRRLAGGSSYNEQFF

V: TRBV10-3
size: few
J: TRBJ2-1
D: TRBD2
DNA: TGTGCCATCAGTCCCCGAGCGGGGGAACGCTCCTACAATGAGCAGTTCTTC
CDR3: CAISPRAGERSYNEQFF

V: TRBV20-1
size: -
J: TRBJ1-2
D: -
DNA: TGCAGTGCTAGAGTTGCCTATGGCTACACCTTC
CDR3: CSARVAYGYTF

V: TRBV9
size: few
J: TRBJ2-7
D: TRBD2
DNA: TGTGCCACACGACCCGGGACTAGCGGCCGGTACGAGCAGTACTTC
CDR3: CATRPGTSGRYEQYF

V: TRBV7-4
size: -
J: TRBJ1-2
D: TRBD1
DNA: TGTGCCAGCAGCTACATGACAGGGGCCCTCCGCTGGAATGGCTACACCTTC
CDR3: CASSYMTGALRWNGYTF

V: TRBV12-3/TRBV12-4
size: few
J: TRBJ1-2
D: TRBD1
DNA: TGTGCCAGCAGCTGGACAGGGTCGGGGGGCTACACCTTC
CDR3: CASSWTGSGGYTF

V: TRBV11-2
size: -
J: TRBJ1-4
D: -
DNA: TGTGCCAGCAGCTTAATCTTCGGGGAAAAACTGTTTTTT
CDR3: CASSLIFGEKLFF

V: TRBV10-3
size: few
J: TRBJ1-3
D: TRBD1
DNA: TGTGCCTCCGAGGAGGGACAGCCATCTGGAAACACCATATATTTT
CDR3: CASEEGQPSGNTIYF

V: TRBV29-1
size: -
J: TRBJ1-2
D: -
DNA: TGCAGCGTTTTTTTCACAGGGAACGATGGCTACACCTTC
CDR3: CSVFFTGNDGYTF

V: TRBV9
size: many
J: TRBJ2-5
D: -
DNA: TGTGCCAGCAGCGTAAGGGCCGCTGGGAGGGAGACCCAGTACTTC
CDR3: CASSVRAAGRETQYF

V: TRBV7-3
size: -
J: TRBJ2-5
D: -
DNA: TGTGCCAGCAGTCCCAGACCGACCTCCGAGACCCAGTACTTC
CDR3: CASSPRPTSETQYF

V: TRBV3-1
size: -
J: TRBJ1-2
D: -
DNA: TGTGCCAGCAGCCAAGGCAGGGCCTATGGCTACACCTTC
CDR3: CASSQGRAYGYTF

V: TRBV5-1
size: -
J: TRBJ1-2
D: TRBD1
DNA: TGCGCCAGCAGCCCGACAGGGGTGGATGGCTACACCTTC
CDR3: CASSPTGVDGYTF

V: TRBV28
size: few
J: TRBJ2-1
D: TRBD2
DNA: TGTGCCAGCAGTTTCGGCCTAGCGGGTATTTCGAATGAGCAGTTCTTC
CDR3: CASSFGLAGISNEQFF

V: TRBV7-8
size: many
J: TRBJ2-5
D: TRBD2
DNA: TGTGCCAGCAGCCTACTAGCGGGCCAACAAGAGACCCAGTACTTC
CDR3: CASSLLAGQQETQYF

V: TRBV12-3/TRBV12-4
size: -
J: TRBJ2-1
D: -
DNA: TGTGCCAGCCTCCCGGAGGCGATATACAATGAGCAGTTCTTC
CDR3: CASLPEAIYNEQFF

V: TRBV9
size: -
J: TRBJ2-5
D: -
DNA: TGTGCCAGCAGCGAATCAGTCCAAGAGACCCAGTACTTC
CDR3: CASSESVQETQYF

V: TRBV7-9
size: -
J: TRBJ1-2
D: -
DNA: TGTGCCAGCAGCAACATTTATGGCTACACCTTC
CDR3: CASSNIYGYTF

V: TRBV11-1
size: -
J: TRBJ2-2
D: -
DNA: TGTGCCAGCAGCCGAGGGGTGGCCACCGGGGAGCTGTTTTTT
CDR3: CASSRGVATGELFF

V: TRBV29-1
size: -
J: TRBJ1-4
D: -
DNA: TGCAGCGTCCAGGGGTCCAATGAAAAACTGTTTTTT
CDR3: CSVQGSNEKLFF

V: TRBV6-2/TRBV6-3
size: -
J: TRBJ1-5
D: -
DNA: TGTGCCAGCACCCGACAGGGCAATCAGCCCCAGCATTTT
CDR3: CASTRQGNQPQHF

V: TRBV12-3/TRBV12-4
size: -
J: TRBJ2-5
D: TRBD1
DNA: TGTGCCAGCAGTGACGGGACAGGGGGTTTGCAGACCCAGTACTTC
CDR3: CASSDGTGGLQTQYF

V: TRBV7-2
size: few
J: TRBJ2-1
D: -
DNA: TGTGCCAGCAGCTTAGGTCTTGGATATTATGAGCAGTTCTTC
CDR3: CASSLGLGYYEQFF

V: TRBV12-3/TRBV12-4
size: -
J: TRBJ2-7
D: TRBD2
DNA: TGTGCCAGCGGCCCGACTAGCGGGGATTCCTACGAGCAGTACTTC
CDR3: CASGPTSGDSYEQYF

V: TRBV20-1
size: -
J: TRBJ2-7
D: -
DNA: TGCAGTGCTAGGGGTCCAGCCGACTACTACGAGCAGTACTTC
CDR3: CSARGPADYYEQYF

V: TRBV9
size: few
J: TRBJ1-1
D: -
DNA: TGTGCCAGCAGCCACCGGGTCCCCCGGGACACTGAAGCTTTCTTT
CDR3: CASSHRVPRDTEAFF

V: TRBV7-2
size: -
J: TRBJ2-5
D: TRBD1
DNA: TGTGCCAGCAGTCTAGACAGGGGGCAACAAGAGACCCAGTACTTC
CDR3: CASSLDRGQQETQYF

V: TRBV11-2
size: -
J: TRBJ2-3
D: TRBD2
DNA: TGTGCCAGCAGCCCAGGACTAGCGGGGCGAGATACGCAGTATTTT
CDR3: CASSPGLAGRDTQYF

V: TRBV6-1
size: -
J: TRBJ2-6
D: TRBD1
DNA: TGTGCCAGCAGTGCTGGACAGGTTAGCTCTGGGGCCAACGTCCTGACTTTC
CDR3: CASSAGQVSSGANVLTF

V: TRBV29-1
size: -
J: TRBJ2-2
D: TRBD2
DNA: TGCAGCGTTGGCAGGAGGACTAGCGGGACCTACACCGGGGAGCTGTTTTTT
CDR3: CSVGRRTSGTYTGELFF

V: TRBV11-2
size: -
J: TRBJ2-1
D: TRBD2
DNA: TGTGCCAGCAGCTGGCTAGCGGGAGGGATCGATGAGCAGTTCTTC
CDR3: CASSWLAGGIDEQFF

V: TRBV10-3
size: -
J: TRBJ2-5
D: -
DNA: TGTGCCATCAGTGAACCAGGGAAGACCCAGTACTTC
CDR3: CAISEPGKTQYF

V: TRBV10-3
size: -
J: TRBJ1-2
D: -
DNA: TGTGCCATCAGTGAGCACCCGGCTAACTATGGCTACACCTTC
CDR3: CAISEHPANYGYTF

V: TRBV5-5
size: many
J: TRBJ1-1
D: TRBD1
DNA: TGTGCCAGCAGCCAAACCCCCGGGACAGGGGTAAGAGCTTTCTTT
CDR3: CASSQTPGTGVRAFF

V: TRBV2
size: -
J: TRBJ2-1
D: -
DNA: TGTGCCAGCAGTAACGGCCTCGGGACCTACAATGAGCAGTTCTTC
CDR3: CASSNGLGTYNEQFF

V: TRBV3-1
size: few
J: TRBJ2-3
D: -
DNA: TGTGCCAGCAGCCAAGAGGGAGGCGGTACGGACCGCAATACGCAGTATTTT
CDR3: CASSQEGGGTDRNTQYF

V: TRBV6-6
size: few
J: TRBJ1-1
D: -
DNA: TGTGCCAGCAGTCACACAGGGTGGGAGGCTGAAGCTTTCTTT
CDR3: CASSHTGWEAEAFF

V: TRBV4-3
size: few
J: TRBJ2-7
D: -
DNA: TGCGCCAGCAGCCAAGATTCTGCCGGCAGCGAGCAGTACTTC
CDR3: CASSQDSAGSEQYF

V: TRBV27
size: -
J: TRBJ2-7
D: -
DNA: TGTGCCAGCAGGGCCCATTCCTACGAGCAGTACTTC
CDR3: CASRAHSYEQYF

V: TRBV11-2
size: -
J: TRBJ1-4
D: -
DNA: TGTGCCAGCAGCTTTTCCCCGGGACACGCTAATGAAAAACTGTTTTTT
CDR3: CASSFSPGHANEKLFF

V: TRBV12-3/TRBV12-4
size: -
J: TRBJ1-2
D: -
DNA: TGTGCCAGCAGTCCCGCCGGGGGACCTTTAGGCTACACCTTC
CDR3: CASSPAGGPLGYTF

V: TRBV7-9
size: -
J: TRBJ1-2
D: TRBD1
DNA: TGTGCCAGCAGCCCCCACGGAGCAAAGGACAGGGGGTATCTCTATGGCTACACCTTC
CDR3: CASSPHGAKDRGYLYGYTF

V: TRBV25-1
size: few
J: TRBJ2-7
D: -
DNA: TGTGCCAGCAGTGAGTCTGGGGAAGAGCAGTACTTC
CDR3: CASSESGEEQYF

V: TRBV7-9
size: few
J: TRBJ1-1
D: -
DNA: TGTGCCAGCAACAACCCACTTTACACTGAAGCTTTCTTT
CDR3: CASNNPLYTEAFF

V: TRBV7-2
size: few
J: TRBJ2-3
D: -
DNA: TGTGCCAGCAGCTTTCACGATACGCAGTATTTT
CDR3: CASSFHDTQYF

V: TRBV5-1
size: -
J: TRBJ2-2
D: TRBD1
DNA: TGCGCCAGCAGCATCAGCATGGCCGTGGGACAGGGTAGGCCCGGGGAGCTGTTTTTT
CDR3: CASSISMAVGQGRPGELFF

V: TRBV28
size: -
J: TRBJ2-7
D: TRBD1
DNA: TGTGCCAGCAGTTCCCCGACAGGGTCCGAGCAGTACTTC
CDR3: CASSSPTGSEQYF

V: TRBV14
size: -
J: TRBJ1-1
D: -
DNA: TGTGCCAGCAGCCAAGATCTGGCCAATGAAGCTTTCTTT
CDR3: CASSQDLANEAFF

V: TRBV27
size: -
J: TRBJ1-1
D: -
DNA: TGTGCCAGCAAGACAGGGAACACTGAAGCTTTCTTT
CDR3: CASKTGNTEAFF